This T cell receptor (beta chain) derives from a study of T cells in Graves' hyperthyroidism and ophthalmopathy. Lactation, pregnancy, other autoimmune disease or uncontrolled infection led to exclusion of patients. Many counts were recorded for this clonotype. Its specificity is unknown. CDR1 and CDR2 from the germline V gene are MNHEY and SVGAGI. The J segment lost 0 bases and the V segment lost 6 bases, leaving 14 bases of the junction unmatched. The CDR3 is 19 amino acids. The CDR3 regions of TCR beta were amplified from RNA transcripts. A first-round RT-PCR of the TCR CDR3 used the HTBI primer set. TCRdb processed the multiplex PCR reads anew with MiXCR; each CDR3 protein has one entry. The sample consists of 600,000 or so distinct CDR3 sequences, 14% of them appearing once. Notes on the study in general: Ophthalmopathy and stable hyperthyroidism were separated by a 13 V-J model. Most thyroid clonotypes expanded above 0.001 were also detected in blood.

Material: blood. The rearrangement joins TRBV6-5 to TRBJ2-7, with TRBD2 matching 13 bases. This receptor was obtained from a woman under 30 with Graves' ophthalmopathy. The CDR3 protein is CASSSATSGRRINSYEQYF. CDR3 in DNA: TGTGCCAGCAGCTCAGCGACTAGCGGGAGGAGGATTAACTCCTACGAGCAGTACTTC.